This TCR beta chain was identified in a study of metastatic and nonmetastatic thyroid tumors. Overall study: Repertoire comparisons spanned blood and tumor or nodule tissue from malignant and benign thyroid patients.

All patients reached thyroid surgery having received no treatment beforehand. The CDR3 sequence is 16 residues long. V lost 1 base and J lost 0, with 12 bases in between. Germline V gene sequence: CDR1 SGHVS, CDR2 FQNEAQ. TCRdb reanalyzed the PCR reads via MiXCR. Among 24,000 or so clones, approximately 11% were seen once, and the ten largest hold roughly 29%. This clone was counted ten times or more. The rearrangement joins TRBV7-8 to TRBJ1-1; TRBD1 is a possible D gene (5 bases). The source material was blood. This receptor was identified in a female donor with papillary thyroid cancer or a benign thyroid nodule (not recorded which). Some clones in this sample may be carry-over from other donors' samples. CDR3 sequence: CASSLGTGPLNTEAFF. CDR3 bases: TGTGCCAGCAGCTTAGGAACAGGACCCTTGAACACTGAAGCTTTCTTT. Complete variable domain (other parts from reference TRBV7-8 and TRBJ1-1): GAGVSQSPRYKVAKRGQDVALRCDPISGHVSLFWYQQALGQGPEFLTYFQNEAQLDKSGLPSDRFFAERPEGSVSTLKIQRTQQEDSAVYLCASSLGTGPLNTEAFFGQGTRLTVV.